Below, 4 T cell receptor beta chains from the same sample are listed, as sequenced in a study of low-dose radiotherapy and immunotherapy resistance in tumors. The time point here: after trial treatment. Treatment defined: LDRT plus nivolumab, ipilimumab, low-dose cyclophosphamide and aspirin (RACIN trial). TRAV- and TRBV-specific primers primed first-strand cDNA, covering alpha and beta chains. Amplification, which lasted 20 PCR cycles, used a constant-region primer and V-primer adapter to amplify TCRs. TCRdb used MiXCR to reprocess the reads, holding one entry per CDR3 protein. The table shows about 58,000 distinct CDR3 sequences, with around a quarter occurring only once. The sample consisted of PBMCs, taken after low-dose radiotherapy plus immunotherapy. All receptors come from a male donor with prostate cancer.

Many counts were recorded for this clonotype. This sequence joins TRBV7-3 and TRBJ2-1; 10 bases are shared with TRBD2. The junction had 6 bases not matched to a gene; V was cut back by 4 bases and J by 3 bases. This CDR3 is built from 16 residues. Germline loops: CDR1 SGHTA, CDR2 FQGTGA. The DNA of the CDR3 is TGTGCCAGCAGCTCGTCCGGGACTAGCGTCTACAATGAGCAGTTCTTC. Its protein product is CASSSSGTSVYNEQFF.

The chain couples TRBV4-2 to TRBJ2-1, with TRBD1 matching 9 bases. V lost 3 bases and J lost 7; bases outside the gene matches: 13. Germline V gene sequence: CDR1 LGHNA, CDR2 YNFKEQ. This CDR3 has 17 amino acids. CDR3: CASSQPLPGQGWNEQFF. CDR3 nucleotides: TGTGCCAGCAGCCAGCCTCTTCCGGGACAGGGATGGAATGAGCAGTTCTTC.

This clonotype was counted many times. The V call is TRBV20-1, the J call TRBJ2-7, with D perhaps matching TRBD1 or TRBD2 (5 bases each). Trimming took 6 bases from V and 7 from J, leaving 22 bases between them. The CDR3 has 14 amino acids. From germline, CDR1 is DFQATT and CDR2 SNEGSKA (reference sequence). Here the CDR3 DNA reads TGCAGTGCAGTCTACCGGGACGGTGATTATGAGCAGTACTTC. It codes for CSAVYRDGDYEQYF.

The sample holds many counts of this clonotype. The chain carries TRBV5-6 and TRBJ1-2; D gene unclear. V dropped 0 bases and J dropped 6 bases, with 12 bases sitting between them. The CDR3 runs to 14 residues. The V gene's germline CDR1 is SGHDT and CDR2 YYEEEE. CDR3 DNA sequence: TGTGCCAGCAGCTTGGGTTTGGGAGTGGATGGCTACACCTTC. Protein: CASSLGLGVDGYTF. The whole variable domain, filled in from reference TRBV5-6 and TRBJ1-2, reads DAGVTQSPTHLIKTRGQQVTLRCSPKSGHDTVSWYQQALGQGPQFIFQYYEEEERQRGNFPDRFSGHQFPNYSSELNVNALLLGDSALYLCASSLGLGVDGYTFGSGTRLTVV.